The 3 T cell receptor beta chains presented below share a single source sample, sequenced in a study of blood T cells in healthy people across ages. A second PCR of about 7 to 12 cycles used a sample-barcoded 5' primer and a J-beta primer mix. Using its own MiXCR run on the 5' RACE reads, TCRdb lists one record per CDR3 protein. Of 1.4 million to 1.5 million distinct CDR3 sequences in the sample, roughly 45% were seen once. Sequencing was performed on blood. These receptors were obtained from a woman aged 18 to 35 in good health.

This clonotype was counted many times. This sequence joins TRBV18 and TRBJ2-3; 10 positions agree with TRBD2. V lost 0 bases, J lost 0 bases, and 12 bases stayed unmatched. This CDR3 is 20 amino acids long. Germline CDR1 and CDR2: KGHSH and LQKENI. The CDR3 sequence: CASSPPLPLAGDPSTDTQYF. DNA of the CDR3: TGTGCCAGCTCACCACCGTTGCCCCTAGCGGGGGACCCTAGCACAGATACGCAGTATTTT.

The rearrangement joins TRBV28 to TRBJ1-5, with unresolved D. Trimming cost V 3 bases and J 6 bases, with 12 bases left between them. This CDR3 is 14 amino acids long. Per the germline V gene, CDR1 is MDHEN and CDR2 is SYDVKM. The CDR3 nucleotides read TGTGCCAGCAGTTTTGGTAGGGTAGTTCAGCCCCAGCATTTT. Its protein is CASSFGRVVQPQHF.

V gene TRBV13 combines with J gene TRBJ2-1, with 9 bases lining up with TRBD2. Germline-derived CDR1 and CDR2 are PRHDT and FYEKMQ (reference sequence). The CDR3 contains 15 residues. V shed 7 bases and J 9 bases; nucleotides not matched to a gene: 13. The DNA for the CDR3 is TGTGCCAGCACCCTTAGCGGGAGAGGTGGTGGTGAGCAGTTCTTC. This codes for CASTLSGRGGGEQFF.